These 10 T cell receptor beta chains came from one sample sequenced in a study of chemoradiotherapy in HPV16-positive cancers. Some clones are missing from TCRdb's copy, which holds only in-frame ones; the method was immunoSEQ multiplex PCR. The table lists several thousand clones, over 70% of them singletons. The specimen comprised tumor tissue, sampled from a patient who underwent chemoradiotherapy. The receptors were gathered from a human donor with HPV-associated anogenital cancer.

The table lists this clone with a few counts. V is TRBV18 and J is TRBJ1-5, with D tentatively TRBD1 (5 bases). The germline V gene encodes CDR1 KGHSH and CDR2 LQKENI. The CDR3 runs to 19 residues. The V and J ends lost 0 bases and 4 bases respectively, with 22 bases between them. The CDR3 DNA reads as TGTGCCAGCTCACCACCAAGGGGCCTGGCAGGCAGGTCGAATCAGCCCCAGCATTTT. It translates to CASSPPRGLAGRSNQPQHF. Variable domain in full (rest from reference TRBV18 and TRBJ1-5): NAGVMQNPRHLVRRRGQEARLRCSPMKGHSHVYWYRQLPEEGLKFMVYLQKENIIDESGMPKERFSAEFPKEGPSILRIQQVVRGDSAAYFCASSPPRGLAGRSNQPQHFGDGTRLSIL.

V and J are TRBV5-1 and TRBJ2-7, with 13 bases matching TRBD2. Trimming at V came to 0 bases and at J to 7 bases, leaving 13 bases not matched to a gene. This CDR3 region has 18 residues. The germline V gene encodes CDR1 SGHRS and CDR2 YFSETQ. The CDR3 DNA reads TGCGCCAGCAGCTTGGTGGGACTAGCGGGACCTTTCCCCCGGGAGCAGTACTTC. The encoded protein is CASSLVGLAGPFPREQYF.

The V call is TRBV10-3, the J call TRBJ2-3, with no clear D. The CDR3 spans 14 residues. V was cut by 2 bases and J by 1 base, with 7 bases left in between. Germline CDR1 reads ENHRY; CDR2 reads SYGVKD. As DNA, the CDR3 is TGTGCCATCAGTGAGGGTCGGGGCACAGATACGCAGTATTTT. The encoded protein is CAISEGRGTDTQYF.

A few counts support this clone. The gene calls are TRBV27 and TRBJ1-2; D possibly corresponds to TRBD1 (5 bases). In germline, CDR1 is MNHEY, CDR2 SMNVEV (reference sequence). Trimming shortened V by 1 base and J by 5 bases, and 14 bases separated the two germline ends. The CDR3 is 15 residues long. In DNA, the CDR3 is TGTGCCAGCAGTTTATTGGCAGGGACTTCTTATGGCTACACCTTC. Translation gives CASSLLAGTSYGYTF.

The chain couples TRBV5-4 to TRBJ1-2, with 8 bases lining up with TRBD1. The germline CDR1 and CDR2 sequences are SGHNT and YYREEE (reference sequence). V dropped 0 bases and J dropped 5; count of bases not matched to a gene: 3. CDR3 length: 14 amino acids. This CDR3 reads CASSLVDRGYGYTF. DNA for the CDR3: TGTGCCAGCAGCTTGGTCGACAGGGGTTATGGCTACACCTTC. Based on the CDR3 plus reference TRBV5-4 and TRBJ1-2, the full variable domain is ETGVTQSPTHLIKTRGQQVTLRCSSQSGHNTVSWYQQALGQGPQFIFQYYREEENGRGNFPPRFSGLQFPNYSSELNVNALELDDSALYLCASSLVDRGYGYTFGSGTRLTVV.

Here the CDR3 DNA reads TGTGCCAGCTCACGGGACGTTGGAAACACCATATATTTT. Protein sequence: CASSRDVGNTIYF. This chain uses TRBV18 with TRBJ1-3, with a possible D match to TRBD1 (5 bases). The germline CDR1 and CDR2 sequences are KGHSH and LQKENI. V shed 4 bases and J shed 3 bases, with 7 bases lying between them. The CDR3 contains 13 residues.

The genes are TRBV5-1 and TRBJ1-2; 7 positions match TRBD1. The trim removed 4 bases at V and 4 bases at J, leaving 4 bases unmatched. The CDR3 has 13 amino acids. Germline V gene data show CDR1 as SGHRS and CDR2 as YFSETQ. The CDR3 DNA follows: TGCGCCAGCAGCCCGGGACAGCTCTATGGCTACACCTTC. Translation gives CASSPGQLYGYTF. The full variable domain, with the rest looked up from reference TRBV5-1 and TRBJ1-2, is KAGVTQTPRYLIKTRGQQVTLSCSPISGHRSVSWYQQTPGQGLQFLFEYFSETQRNKGNFPGRFSGRQFSNSRSEMNVSTLELGDSALYLCASSPGQLYGYTFGSGTRLTVV.

The count of this clone is one. The chain links TRBV28 to TRBJ2-5, with D unclear. The germline CDR1 and CDR2 sequences are MDHEN and SYDVKM. This CDR3 comprises 14 residues. The V end was cut by 6 bases, the J end by 1 base, with 12 bases between. CDR3 nucleotides: TGTGCCAGCAGGACGGAGCTTTCCCAAGAGACCCAGTACTTC. It is translated as CASRTELSQETQYF.

The chain recombines TRBV29-1 with TRBJ1-4, with D maybe TRBD1 (5 bases). Germline V gene data show CDR1 as SQVTM and CDR2 as ANQGSEA. This CDR3 is built from 13 residues. Trimming shortened V by 1 base and J by 8 bases, and 11 bases separated the two germline ends. This CDR3 reads CSVEVQGGEKLFF. The CDR3, as DNA: TGCAGCGTTGAAGTGCAGGGTGGCGAAAAACTGTTTTTT.

J is TRBJ2-7 and V is TRBV7-3, with 9 positions matching TRBD1. Trimming removed 5 bases from V and 4 bases from J; junction bases left unmatched: 9. CDR3 size: 15 residues. The germline V gene has CDR1 SGHTA and CDR2 FQGTGA. CDR3 in DNA: TGTGCCAGCAGCCCCTACGGGACAGGGATATACGAGCAGTACTTC. Translation: CASSPYGTGIYEQYF.